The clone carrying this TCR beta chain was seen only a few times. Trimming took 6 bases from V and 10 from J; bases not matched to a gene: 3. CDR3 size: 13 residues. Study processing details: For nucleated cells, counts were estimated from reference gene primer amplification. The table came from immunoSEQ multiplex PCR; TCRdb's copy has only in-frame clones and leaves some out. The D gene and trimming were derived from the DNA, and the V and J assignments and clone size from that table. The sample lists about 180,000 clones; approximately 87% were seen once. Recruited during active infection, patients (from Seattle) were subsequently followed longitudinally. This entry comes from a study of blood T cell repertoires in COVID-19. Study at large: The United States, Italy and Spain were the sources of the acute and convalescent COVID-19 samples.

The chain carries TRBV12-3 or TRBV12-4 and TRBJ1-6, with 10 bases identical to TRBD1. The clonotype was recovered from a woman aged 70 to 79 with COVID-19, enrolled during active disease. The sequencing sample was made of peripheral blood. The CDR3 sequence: CASSLTGGSPLHF. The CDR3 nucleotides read TGTGCCAGCAGCCTGACAGGGGGCTCACCCCTCCACTTT.